This T cell receptor (beta chain) was identified during a study of cytomegalovirus exposure and HLA in healthy donors. Study-level background: From 190 million or so T cells, an earlier analysis saw 110 million or so unique TCR beta sequences. For the 300 to 400 genotyped donors, 65% to 90% fell within the Caucasian-associated ancestry cluster. Study-level results: Sequences of the TCR beta chain were said to predict the HLA-A and HLA-B alleles of most subjects accurately. A prior analysis recorded that most TCR beta V segments were productive about 87% or about 30% of the time.

The PCR had 60 Vbeta and 13 Jbeta primers. The repertoire was sequenced with immunoSEQ multiplex PCR; TCRdb's copy has only in-frame clones and lacks some. The profile shows some 90,000 clones, around 81% of them singletons. With respect to this clone: Its cognate antigen is unknown.

CDR3 size: 14 residues. J lost 6 bases, V lost 3 bases, and 4 bases had no gene match. In germline, CDR1 is KGHSH, CDR2 LQKENI. The source is a woman in her 70s in good health and CMV-seropositive. The chain couples TRBV18 to TRBJ2-1, with 8 bases fitting TRBD2. Source material: PBMCs. CDR3 nucleotides: TGTGCCAGCTCACCGGGACTAGACATCAATGAGCAGTTCTTC. Amino acids: CASSPGLDINEQFF.